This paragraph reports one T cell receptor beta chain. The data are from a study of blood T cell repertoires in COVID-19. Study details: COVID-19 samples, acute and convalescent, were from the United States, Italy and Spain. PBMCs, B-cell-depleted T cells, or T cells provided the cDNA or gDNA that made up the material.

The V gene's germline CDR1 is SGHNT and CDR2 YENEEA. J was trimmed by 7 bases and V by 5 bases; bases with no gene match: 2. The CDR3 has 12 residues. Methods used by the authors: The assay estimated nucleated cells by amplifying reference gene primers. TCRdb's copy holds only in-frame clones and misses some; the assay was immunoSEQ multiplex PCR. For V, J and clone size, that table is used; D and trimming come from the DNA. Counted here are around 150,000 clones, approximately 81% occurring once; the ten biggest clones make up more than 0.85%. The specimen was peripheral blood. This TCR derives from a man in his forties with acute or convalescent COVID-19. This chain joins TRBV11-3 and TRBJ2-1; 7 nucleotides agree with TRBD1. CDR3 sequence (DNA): TGTGCCAGCAGCAGGGGGCCAAATGAGCAGTTCTTC. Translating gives CASSRGPNEQFF.